One and the same sample provided the 9 T cell receptor beta chains below, sequenced in a study of blood T cell repertoires in COVID-19. Sequencing was performed with immunoSEQ multiplex PCR; in TCRdb, only in-frame clones are kept and a portion is missing. Among some 120,000 clones listed, 85% were seen once. Sequencing was performed on peripheral blood. Receptor source: a woman aged 80 or over with acute or convalescent COVID-19.

The CDR3 nucleotides read TGTGCCAGTAGTATAGACAGGGACACTGAAGCTTTCTTT. It encodes CASSIDRDTEAFF. The chain links TRBV19 to TRBJ1-1; D perhaps matches TRBD1 (5 bases). Germline V gene lookup returns CDR1 LNHDA and CDR2 SQIVND (reference sequence). The CDR3 spans 13 residues. V dropped 0 bases and J dropped 3 bases, with 5 bases sitting between them.

The chain employs TRBV29-1 and TRBJ1-5; 7 bases are shared with TRBD1. The V and J ends lost 4 bases and 6 bases, in that order; junction bases with no gene match: 9. In germline, CDR1 is SQVTM, CDR2 ANQGSEA. The CDR3 sequence is 14 residues long. The CDR3 here is CSVVQGGPGQPQHF. In DNA form, the CDR3 reads TGCAGCGTTGTTCAAGGGGGCCCGGGTCAGCCCCAGCATTTT. Based on the CDR3 plus reference TRBV29-1 and TRBJ1-5, the full variable domain is SAVISQKPSRDICQRGTSLTIQCQVDSQVTMMFWYRQQPGQSLTLIATANQGSEATYESGFVIDKFPISRPNLTFSTLTVSNMSPEDSSIYLCSVVQGGPGQPQHFGDGTRLSIL.

This chain connects TRBV5-6 to TRBJ1-2, with D possibly TRBD1 on 5 matching bases. This CDR3 has 13 residues. Per germline, CDR1 SGHDT and CDR2 YYEEEE. Trimming removed 1 base at V and 8 bases at J, with 12 bases between. The CDR3 here is CASSLTGSLGYTF. CDR3 in DNA: TGTGCCAGCAGCTTGACAGGATCACTCGGCTACACCTTC.

The chain couples TRBV13 to TRBJ1-2; D possibly corresponds to TRBD1 (5 bases). Germline V CDR1 and CDR2: PRHDT, FYEKMQ (reference sequence). The length of the CDR3 is 12 residues. V lost 6 bases, J lost 7 bases, and 12 bases lay in between. DNA of the CDR3: TGTGCCAGCAGTTACGGCGGGGGTGGCTACACCTTC. This codes for CASSYGGGGYTF.

The rearrangement links TRBV5-5 to TRBJ2-7; TRBD1 matches at 12 bases. The CDR3 has 14 amino acids. Germline V CDR1 and CDR2: SGHKS, YYEKEE (reference sequence). The J segment lost 5 bases and the V segment lost 4 bases, leaving 4 bases of the junction unmatched. This CDR3 is CASSIGTGGHEQYV. CDR3 DNA sequence: TGTGCCAGCAGCATTGGGACAGGGGGCCACGAGCAGTACGTC.

V and J are TRBV2 and TRBJ1-2; TRBD1 agrees at 9 bases. The CDR3 is 14 residues long. J lost 6 bases, V lost 6 bases, and 8 bases had no gene match. Germline V gives CDR1 SNHLY, CDR2 FYNNEI. The CDR3, as DNA: TGTGCCAGCAGGGCTGGGACAGGGCCTCATGGCTACACCTTC. Translating gives CASRAGTGPHGYTF.

This chain connects TRBV10-3 to TRBJ2-3, with TRBD1 identical over 8 bases. Germline V gene lookup returns CDR1 ENHRY and CDR2 SYGVKD. After removal of 0 bases from V and 8 bases from J, the junction contained 13 bases not matched to a gene. The CDR3 totals 17 residues. The DNA for the CDR3 is TGTGCCATCAGTGAGTCTGCAGGACAGGGCCCAGAGGGTACGCAGTATTTT. Protein sequence: CAISESAGQGPEGTQYF.

The chain has TRBV19 and TRBJ1-5; D unresolved. Looked up from germline, CDR1 is LNHDA and CDR2 is SQIVND (reference sequence). The CDR3 runs 14 residues. V lost 5 bases to trimming and J lost 3 bases, with 11 bases between them. For the CDR3, the DNA is TGTGCCAGTAGTCAACAGATGCTCAATCAGCCCCAGCATTTT. Translating it yields CASSQQMLNQPQHF.

J is TRBJ1-6 and V is TRBV28, with D tentatively TRBD1 (5 bases). This CDR3 comprises 14 residues. Trimming left V 6 bases short and J 10 bases short, with 16 bases between. The germline CDR1 and CDR2 sequences are MDHEN and SYDVKM. In DNA form, the CDR3 reads TGTGCCAGCAGATTGGGACTTAAAGACTCACCCCTCCACTTT. Residues: CASRLGLKDSPLHF.